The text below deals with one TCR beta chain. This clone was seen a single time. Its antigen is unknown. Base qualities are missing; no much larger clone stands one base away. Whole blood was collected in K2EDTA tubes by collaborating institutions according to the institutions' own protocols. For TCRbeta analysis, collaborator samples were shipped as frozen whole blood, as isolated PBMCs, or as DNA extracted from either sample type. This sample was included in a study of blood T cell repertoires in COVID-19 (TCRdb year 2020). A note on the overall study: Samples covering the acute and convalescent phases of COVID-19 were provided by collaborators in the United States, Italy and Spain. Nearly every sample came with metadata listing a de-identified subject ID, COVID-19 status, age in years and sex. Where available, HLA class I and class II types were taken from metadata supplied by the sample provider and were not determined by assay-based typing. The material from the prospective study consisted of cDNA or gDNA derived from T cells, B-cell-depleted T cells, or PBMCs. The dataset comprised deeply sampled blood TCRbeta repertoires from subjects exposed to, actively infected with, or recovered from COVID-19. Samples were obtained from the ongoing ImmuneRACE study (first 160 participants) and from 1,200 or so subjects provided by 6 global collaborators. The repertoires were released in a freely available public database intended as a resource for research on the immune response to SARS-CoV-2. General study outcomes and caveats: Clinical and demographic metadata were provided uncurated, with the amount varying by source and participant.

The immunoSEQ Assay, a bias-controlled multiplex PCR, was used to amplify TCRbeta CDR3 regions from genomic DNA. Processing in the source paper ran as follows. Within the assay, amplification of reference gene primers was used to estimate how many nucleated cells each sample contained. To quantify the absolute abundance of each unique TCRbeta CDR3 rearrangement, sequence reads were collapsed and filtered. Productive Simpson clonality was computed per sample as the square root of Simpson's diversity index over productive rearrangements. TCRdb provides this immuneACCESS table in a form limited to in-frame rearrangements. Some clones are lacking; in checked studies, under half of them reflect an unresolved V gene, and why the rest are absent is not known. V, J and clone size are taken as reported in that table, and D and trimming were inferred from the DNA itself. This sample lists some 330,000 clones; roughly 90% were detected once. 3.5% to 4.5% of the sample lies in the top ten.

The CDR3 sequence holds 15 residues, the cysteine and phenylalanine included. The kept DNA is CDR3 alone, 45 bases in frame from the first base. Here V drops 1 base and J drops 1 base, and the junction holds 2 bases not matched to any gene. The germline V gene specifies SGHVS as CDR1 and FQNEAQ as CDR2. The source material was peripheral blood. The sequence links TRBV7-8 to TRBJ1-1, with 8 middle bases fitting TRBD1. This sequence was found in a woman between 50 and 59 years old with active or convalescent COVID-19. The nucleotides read TGTGCCAGCAGCTTAGACGACAGGGGGAACACTGAAGCTTTCTTT. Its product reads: CASSLDDRGNTEAFF.